These 20 T cell receptor beta chains came from one sample sequenced in a study of T cell responses to AZD1222 COVID-19 vaccine. Profiled with immunoSEQ multiplex PCR; TCRdb holds only in-frame clones, not every one. The sample includes roughly 120,000 clones, less than 95% of them seen just once. Source: peripheral blood, taken 28 days after the second AZD1222 dose. Receptors were obtained from an adult who received the AZD1222 COVID-19 vaccine.

The rearrangement joins TRBV18 to TRBJ2-1; a weak D match, TRBD2 (6 bases). CDR3 size: 18 residues. CDR1 KGHSH and CDR2 LQKENI come from the germline V gene. Trimming pared 5 bases from V and 1 base from J, leaving 21 bases between. CDR3 sequence (DNA): TGTGCCAGCTCAACGGGCAATGGGGGGAGTTTATCCTACAATGAGCAGTTCTTC. Its translation: CASSTGNGGSLSYNEQFF.

The DNA of the CDR3 is TGTGCCAGCCGAAAAGGCGAGGGGATCCGCACAGATACGCAGTATTTT. It translates to CASRKGEGIRTDTQYF. The chain couples TRBV19 to TRBJ2-3, with D perhaps assigned TRBD1 or TRBD2 (5 bases each). V was cut by 9 bases and J by 1 base, with 20 bases left in between. CDR1 LNHDA and CDR2 SQIVND come from the germline V gene (reference sequence). The CDR3 has 16 residues.

The CDR3 loop is CASSQLLAGKVYEQYF. The CDR3 coding sequence is TGTGCCAGCAGCCAACTCCTAGCGGGTAAAGTCTACGAGCAGTACTTC. The V and J genes are TRBV4-2 and TRBJ2-7; 8 bases are a match to TRBD2. The V and J ends lost 2 bases and 3 bases, in that order; junction bases with no gene match: 9. The germline V gene encodes CDR1 LGHNA and CDR2 YNFKEQ. The CDR3 is 16 residues long.

This clone came up a few times. The rearrangement links TRBV20-1 to TRBJ2-3; D is uncertain. The ends were cut back, 6 bases at V and 8 bases at J, with 12 bases in the middle. The CDR3 contains 11 residues. The germline V gene encodes CDR1 DFQATT and CDR2 SNEGSKA (reference sequence). CDR3 DNA sequence: TGCAGTGCCCCCGGTCCGTTTACGCAGTATTTT. It is translated as CSAPGPFTQYF.

In DNA form, the CDR3 reads TGCAGCGTTGACGGGGCGGAACAAGAGACCCAGTACTTC. It yields the protein CSVDGAEQETQYF. The rearrangement uses TRBV29-1 and TRBJ2-5; either TRBD1 or TRBD2 may fit D (5 bases each). Trimming left V 3 bases short and J 2 bases short, with 10 bases between. CDR3 length equals 13 residues. CDR1 and CDR2 from the germline V gene are SQVTM and ANQGSEA.

This chain links TRBV5-4 with TRBJ2-3; D might be TRBD1 (8 bases). The CDR3 totals 14 residues. Per the germline V gene, CDR1 is SGHNT and CDR2 is YYREEE (reference sequence). Trimming removed 8 bases at V and 4 bases at J, with 17 bases between. This chain's CDR3 is CASSDRGGADTQYF. The DNA of the CDR3 is TGTGCCAGTTCCGACAGGGGAGGGGCAGATACGCAGTATTTT.

The chain combines TRBV19 with TRBJ2-3; 9 nucleotides align to TRBD2. CDR3 length: 15 amino acids. Trimming cost V 2 bases and J 4 bases; bases outside gene matches: 4. The germline V gene has CDR1 LNHDA and CDR2 SQIVND (reference sequence). The CDR3, as DNA: TGTGCCAGTAGTATAATAGCGGGAGTCCCAGATACGCAGTATTTT. Residues: CASSIIAGVPDTQYF.

This chain links TRBV13 with TRBJ1-5; no definite D call. CDR3 length equals 15 residues. The V gene lost 4 bases and the J gene lost 0 bases, with 10 bases spanning the gap. Germline CDR1 and CDR2: PRHDT and FYEKMQ (reference sequence). The CDR3 is CASSYGSHSNQPQHF. As DNA, the CDR3 is TGTGCCAGCAGCTACGGGAGTCATAGCAATCAGCCCCAGCATTTT.

The CDR3 DNA reads as TGTGCCAGCAGTGATTACATTGAAGCTTTCTTT. Protein sequence: CASSDYIEAFF. The rearrangement uses TRBV25-1 and TRBJ1-1; D ambiguous. The CDR3 covers 11 residues. Looked up from germline, CDR1 is MGHDK and CDR2 is SYGVNS. V dropped 3 bases and J dropped 7 bases, with 6 bases sitting between them.

The rearrangement joins TRBV3-1 (or the pseudogene TRBV3-2) to TRBJ1-5; 10 nucleotides align to TRBD1. The CDR3 runs 16 residues. J gave up 4 bases and V 0 bases, and 3 bases lay outside the gene matches. The germline V gene has CDR1 LGHDT and CDR2 YNNKEL (reference sequence). DNA of the CDR3: TGTGCCAGCAGCCAAGACAGACAGGGGGCTAATCAGCCCCAGCATTTT. Its translation is CASSQDRQGANQPQHF.

The CDR3 nucleotides read TGCAGCCCGGGACTAGCTACGCAGTATTTT. It is translated as CSPGLATQYF. The chain uses TRBV20-1 and TRBJ2-3; 9 bases agree with TRBD2. The CDR3 is 10 amino acids. Germline CDR1 and CDR2: DFQATT and SNEGSKA (reference sequence).

The rearrangement uses TRBV19 and TRBJ1-2, with D hard to call. Trimming stripped 10 bases from V and 2 bases from J, with 11 bases between. Germline V lookup: CDR1 LNHDA, CDR2 SQIVND (reference sequence). This CDR3 has 12 amino acids. The CDR3: CATPNRNYGYTF. In nucleotides, the CDR3 is TGTGCCACCCCTAACCGAAACTATGGCTACACCTTC.

V usage is TRBV5-1 and J usage is TRBJ2-3, with TRBD1 matching 8 bases. The J segment lost 5 bases and the V segment lost 5 bases, leaving 7 bases of the junction unmatched. The CDR3 has 14 residues. CDR1 SGHRS and CDR2 YFSETQ come from the germline V gene. CDR3 nucleotides: TGCGCCAGCAGATTTGGACAGGGCATAGATACGCAGTATTTT. Encoded protein: CASRFGQGIDTQYF.

The rearrangement uses TRBV10-2 and TRBJ1-1; TRBD1 matches 7 bases. The CDR3 covers 18 residues. From germline, CDR1 is WSHSY and CDR2 SAAADI. With V trimmed by 0 bases and J by 0 bases, 10 bases remained unmatched. As DNA, the CDR3 is TGCGCCAGCAGTGAGTCAAGAGGAAGGGGGCCCATGAACACTGAAGCTTTCTTT. It yields the protein CASSESRGRGPMNTEAFF.

V and J are TRBV6-1 and TRBJ1-1; D not certain. This CDR3 contains 15 residues. V lost 2 bases and J lost 0, with 10 bases in between. Germline assignment: CDR1 MNHNS and CDR2 SASEGT. The DNA for the CDR3 is TGTGCCAGCAGTGAACTGCCGGCCCTGAACACTGAAGCTTTCTTT. This gives the protein CASSELPALNTEAFF.

This chain uses TRBV18 with TRBJ1-5, with 7 bases fitting TRBD1. V lost 3 bases and J lost 3; bases outside the gene matches: 8. Germline V gene data show CDR1 as KGHSH and CDR2 as LQKENI. The CDR3 is 16 residues long. CDR3 residues: CASSPGRGFDNQPQHF. The CDR3, as DNA: TGTGCCAGCTCACCCGGCAGGGGGTTCGACAATCAGCCCCAGCATTTT.

V gene TRBV7-2 combines with J gene TRBJ1-2, with D perhaps matching TRBD1 (6 bases). Germline V gene data show CDR1 as SGHTA and CDR2 as FQGNSA. The CDR3 totals 18 residues. V was shortened by 1 base and J by 2 bases, with 20 bases between the two germline ends. CDR3 coding DNA: TGTGCCAGCAGCTTAGGCGGGGGCCGCGGGTTATACAACTATGGCTACACCTTC. Its protein product is CASSLGGGRGLYNYGYTF.

This chain connects TRBV27 to TRBJ2-3; no clear D gene. Deletions cut 2 bases from V and 4 bases from J, with 4 bases between. This CDR3 comprises 12 residues. Germline assignment: CDR1 MNHEY and CDR2 SMNVEV (reference sequence). For the CDR3, the DNA is TGTGCCAGCAGTTTAACCCCAGATACGCAGTATTTT. Its translation: CASSLTPDTQYF.

This chain connects TRBV4-1 to TRBJ1-2, with D uncertain. The CDR3 has 15 amino acids. V was cut by 0 bases and J by 4 bases, with 12 bases left in between. Germline V lookup: CDR1 MGHRA, CDR2 YSYEKL. Here the CDR3 reads CASSQEAGLGYGYTF. The CDR3 bases are TGCGCCAGCAGCCAAGAGGCCGGTTTGGGCTATGGCTACACCTTC.

The chain joins TRBV12-5 to TRBJ2-1; D is ambiguous. This CDR3 comprises 18 residues. The germline V gene encodes CDR1 LGHNT and CDR2 FRNRAP. V was cut by 2 bases and J by 0 bases, with 17 bases left in between. As DNA, the CDR3 is TGTGCTAGTGGTTTGCCAGTCTTACCCGCAAGCTCCTACAATGAGCAGTTCTTC. It codes for CASGLPVLPASSYNEQFF.